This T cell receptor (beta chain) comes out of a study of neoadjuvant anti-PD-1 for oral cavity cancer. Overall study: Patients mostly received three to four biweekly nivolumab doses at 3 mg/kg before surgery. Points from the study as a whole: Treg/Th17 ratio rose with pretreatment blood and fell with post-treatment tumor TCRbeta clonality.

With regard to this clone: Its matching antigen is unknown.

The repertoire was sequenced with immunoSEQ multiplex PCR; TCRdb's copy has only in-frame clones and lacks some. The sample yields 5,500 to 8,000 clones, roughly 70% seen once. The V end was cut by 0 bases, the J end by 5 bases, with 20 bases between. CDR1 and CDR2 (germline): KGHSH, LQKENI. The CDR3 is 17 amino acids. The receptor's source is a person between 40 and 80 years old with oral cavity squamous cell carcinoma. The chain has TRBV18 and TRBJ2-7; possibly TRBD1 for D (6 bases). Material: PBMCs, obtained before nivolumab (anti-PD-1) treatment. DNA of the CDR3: TGTGCCAGCTCACCACCGGCAGGACAGACCGTGTTGGACGAGCAGTACTTC. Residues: CASSPPAGQTVLDEQYF.